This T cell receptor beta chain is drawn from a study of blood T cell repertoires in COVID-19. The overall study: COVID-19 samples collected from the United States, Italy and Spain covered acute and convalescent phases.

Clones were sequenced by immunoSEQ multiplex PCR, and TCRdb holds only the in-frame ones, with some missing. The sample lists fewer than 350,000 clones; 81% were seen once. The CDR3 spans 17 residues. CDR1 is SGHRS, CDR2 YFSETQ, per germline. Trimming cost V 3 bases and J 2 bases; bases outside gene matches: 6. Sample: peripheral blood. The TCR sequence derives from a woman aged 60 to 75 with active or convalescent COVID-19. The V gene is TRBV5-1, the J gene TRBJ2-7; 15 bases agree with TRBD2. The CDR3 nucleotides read TGCGCCAGCAGCTCGGGACTAGCGGGGGGCTACGCCTACGAGCAGTACTTC. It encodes CASSSGLAGGYAYEQYF.